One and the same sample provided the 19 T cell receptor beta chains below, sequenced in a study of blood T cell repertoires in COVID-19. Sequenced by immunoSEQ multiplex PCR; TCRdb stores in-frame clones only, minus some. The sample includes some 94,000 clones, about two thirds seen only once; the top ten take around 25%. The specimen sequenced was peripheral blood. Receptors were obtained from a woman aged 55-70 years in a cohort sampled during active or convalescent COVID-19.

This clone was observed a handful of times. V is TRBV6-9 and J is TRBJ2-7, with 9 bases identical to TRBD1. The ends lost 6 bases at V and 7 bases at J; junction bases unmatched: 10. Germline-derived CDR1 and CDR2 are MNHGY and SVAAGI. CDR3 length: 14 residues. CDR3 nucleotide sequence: TGTGCCAGCAGCTCCAAACAGGGGGCAGAGGAGCAGTACTTC. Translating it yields CASSSKQGAEEQYF.

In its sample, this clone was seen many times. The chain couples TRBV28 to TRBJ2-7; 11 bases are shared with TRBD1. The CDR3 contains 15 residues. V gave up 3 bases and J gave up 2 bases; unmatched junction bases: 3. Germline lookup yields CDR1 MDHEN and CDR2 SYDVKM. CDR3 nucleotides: TGTGCCAGCAGTTTGGTGGGACAGGGGGCCTACGAGCAGTACTTC. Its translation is CASSLVGQGAYEQYF.

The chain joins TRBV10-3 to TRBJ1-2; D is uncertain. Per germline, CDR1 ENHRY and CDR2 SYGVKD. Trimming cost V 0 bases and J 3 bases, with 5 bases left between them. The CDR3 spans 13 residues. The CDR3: CAISESHYYGYTF. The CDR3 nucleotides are TGTGCCATCAGTGAGTCCCACTACTATGGCTACACCTTC.

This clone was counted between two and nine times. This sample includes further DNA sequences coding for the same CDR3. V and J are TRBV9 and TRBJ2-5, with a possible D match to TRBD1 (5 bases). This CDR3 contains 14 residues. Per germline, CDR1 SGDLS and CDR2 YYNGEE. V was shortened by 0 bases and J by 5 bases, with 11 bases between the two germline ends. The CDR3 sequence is CASSVDPGRETQYF. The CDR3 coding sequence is TGTGCCAGCAGCGTAGATCCAGGGCGGGAGACCCAGTACTTC.

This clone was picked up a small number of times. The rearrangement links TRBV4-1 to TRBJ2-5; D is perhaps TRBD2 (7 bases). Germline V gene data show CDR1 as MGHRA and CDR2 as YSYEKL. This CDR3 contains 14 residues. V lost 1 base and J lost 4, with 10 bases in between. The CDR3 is CASSQVGGRETQYF. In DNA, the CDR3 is TGCGCCAGCAGCCAAGTGGGGGGGCGAGAGACCCAGTACTTC.

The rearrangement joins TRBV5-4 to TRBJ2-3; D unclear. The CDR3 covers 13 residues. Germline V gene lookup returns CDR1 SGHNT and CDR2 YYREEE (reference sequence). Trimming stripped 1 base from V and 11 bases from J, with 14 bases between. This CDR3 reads CASSLYSDNRQYF. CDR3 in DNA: TGTGCCAGCAGCTTGTATTCCGATAATAGGCAGTATTTT.

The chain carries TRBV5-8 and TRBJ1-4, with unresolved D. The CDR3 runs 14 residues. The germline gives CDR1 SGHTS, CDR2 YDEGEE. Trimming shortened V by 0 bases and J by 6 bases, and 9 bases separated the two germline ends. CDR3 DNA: TGTGCCAGCAGCTTGGGGCAGGTTTATGAAAAACTGTTTTTT. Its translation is CASSLGQVYEKLFF.

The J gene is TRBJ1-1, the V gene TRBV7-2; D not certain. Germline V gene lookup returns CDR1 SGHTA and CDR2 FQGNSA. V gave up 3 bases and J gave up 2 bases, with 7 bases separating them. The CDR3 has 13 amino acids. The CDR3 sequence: CASSFSRNTEAFF. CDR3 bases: TGTGCCAGCAGCTTTTCCAGAAACACTGAAGCTTTCTTT.

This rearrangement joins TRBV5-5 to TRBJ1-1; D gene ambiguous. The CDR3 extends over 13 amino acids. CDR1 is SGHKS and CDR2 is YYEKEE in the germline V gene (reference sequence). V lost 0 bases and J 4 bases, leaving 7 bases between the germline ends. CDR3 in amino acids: CASSLVEGTEAFF. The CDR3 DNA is TGTGCCAGCAGCTTGGTTGAGGGCACTGAAGCTTTCTTT.

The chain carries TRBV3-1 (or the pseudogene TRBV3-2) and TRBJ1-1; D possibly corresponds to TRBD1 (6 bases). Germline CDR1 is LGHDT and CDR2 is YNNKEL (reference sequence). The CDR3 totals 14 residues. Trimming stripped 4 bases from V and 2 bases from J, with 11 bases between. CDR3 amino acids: CASSLQGYNTEAFF. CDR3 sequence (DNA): TGTGCCAGCAGCCTACAGGGCTACAACACTGAAGCTTTCTTT.

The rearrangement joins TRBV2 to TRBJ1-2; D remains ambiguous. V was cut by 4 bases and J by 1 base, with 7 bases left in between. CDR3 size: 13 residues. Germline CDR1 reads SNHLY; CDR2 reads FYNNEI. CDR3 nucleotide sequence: TGTGCCAGCAGTGGCGGGATTAACTATGGCTACACCTTC. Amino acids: CASSGGINYGYTF. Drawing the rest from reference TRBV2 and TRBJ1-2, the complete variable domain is EPEVTQTPSHQVTQMGQEVILRCVPISNHLYFYWYRQILGQKVEFLVSFYNNEISEKSEIFDDQFSVERPDGSNFTLKIRSTKLEDSAMYFCASSGGINYGYTFGSGTRLTVV.

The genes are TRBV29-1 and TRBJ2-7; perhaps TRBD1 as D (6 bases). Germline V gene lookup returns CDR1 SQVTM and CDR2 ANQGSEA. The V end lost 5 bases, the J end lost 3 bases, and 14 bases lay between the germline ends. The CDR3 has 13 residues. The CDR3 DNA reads TGCAGCGTTTCATATGGGACAAACTACGAGCAGTACTTC. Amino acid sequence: CSVSYGTNYEQYF.

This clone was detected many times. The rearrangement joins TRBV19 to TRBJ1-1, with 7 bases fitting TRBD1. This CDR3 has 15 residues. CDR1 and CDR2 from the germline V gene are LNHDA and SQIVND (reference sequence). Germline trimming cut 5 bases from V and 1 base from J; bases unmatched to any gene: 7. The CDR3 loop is CASSPRQGSNTEAFF. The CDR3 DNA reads TGTGCCAGTAGTCCGAGACAGGGATCGAACACTGAAGCTTTCTTT.

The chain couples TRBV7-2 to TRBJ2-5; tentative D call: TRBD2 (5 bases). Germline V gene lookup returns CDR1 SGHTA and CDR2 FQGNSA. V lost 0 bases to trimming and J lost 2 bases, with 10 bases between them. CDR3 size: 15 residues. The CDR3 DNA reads TGTGCCAGCAGCTTAGCGCGGGCCTCACAAGAGACCCAGTACTTC. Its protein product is CASSLARASQETQYF.

CDR3: CASSEGQFQSTNEKLFF. The CDR3 DNA reads as TGTGCCAGCAGTGAAGGACAGTTTCAATCAACTAATGAAAAACTGTTTTTT. The chain joins TRBV6-1 to TRBJ1-4; D might be TRBD1 (5 bases). This CDR3 has 17 amino acids. Germline lookup yields CDR1 MNHNS and CDR2 SASEGT. The ends were cut back, 1 base at V and 0 bases at J, with 12 bases in the middle.

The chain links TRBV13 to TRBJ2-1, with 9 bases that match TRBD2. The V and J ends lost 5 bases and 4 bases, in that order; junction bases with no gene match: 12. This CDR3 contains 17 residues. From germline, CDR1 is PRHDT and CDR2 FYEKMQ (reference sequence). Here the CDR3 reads CASSHSRLAEAYNEQFF. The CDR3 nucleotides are TGTGCCAGCAGCCATAGCCGACTAGCGGAGGCTTACAATGAGCAGTTCTTC.

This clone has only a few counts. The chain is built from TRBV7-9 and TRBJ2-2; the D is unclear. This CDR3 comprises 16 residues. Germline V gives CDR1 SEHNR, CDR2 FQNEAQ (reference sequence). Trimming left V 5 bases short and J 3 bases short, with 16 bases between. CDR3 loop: CASSPRPRGDTGELFF. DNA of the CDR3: TGTGCCAGCAGCCCAAGACCTAGAGGCGACACCGGGGAGCTGTTTTTT.

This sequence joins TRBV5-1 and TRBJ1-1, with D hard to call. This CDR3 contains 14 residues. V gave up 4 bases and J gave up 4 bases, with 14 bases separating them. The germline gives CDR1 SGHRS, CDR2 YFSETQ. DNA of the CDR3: TGCGCCAGCAGCCCAGGAGGTGGGAGCACTGAAGCTTTCTTT. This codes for CASSPGGGSTEAFF.

CDR3 region: CASSPGTSLTDTQYF. CDR3 in DNA: TGTGCCAGCAGCCCCGGGACTAGTTTGACAGATACGCAGTATTTT. The chain has TRBV5-4 and TRBJ2-3; 8 nucleotides agree with TRBD2. V shed 4 bases, J shed 3 bases, and the junction held 7 bases outside the gene matches. The CDR3 sequence is 15 residues long. Germline CDR1 is SGHNT and CDR2 is YYREEE (reference sequence).